This T cell receptor beta chain was sequenced during a study of shared clonotypes between healthy human individuals. Approximately 210 ng DNA, tens of thousands of T cell genomes, went into each sorted-subset replicate PCR. Repertoires were generated with immunoSEQ multiplex PCR, while TCRdb's copy carries only in-frame clones and drops some. The sample has some 200,000 clones, roughly 93% seen once. A word on this clone: Its antigen is unidentified.

Study findings and constraints: Sequencing depth was expected to influence donor clonotype sharing.

The specimen sequenced was naive CD4+ T cells sorted from blood. Regarding subset: CD45RA+ positively selected. The sequence was collected from a woman aged 30 to 39 in good health.

The CDR3 here is CASKGLAAPAEQYF. In DNA form, the CDR3 reads TGTGCCAGCAAAGGACTAGCGGCCCCCGCAGAGCAGTACTTC. V usage is TRBV2 and J usage is TRBJ2-7; 10 nucleotides align to TRBD2. CDR1 is SNHLY and CDR2 is FYNNEI in the germline V gene. Trimming took 7 bases from V and 7 from J; bases not matched to a gene: 10. There are 14 residues in the CDR3.